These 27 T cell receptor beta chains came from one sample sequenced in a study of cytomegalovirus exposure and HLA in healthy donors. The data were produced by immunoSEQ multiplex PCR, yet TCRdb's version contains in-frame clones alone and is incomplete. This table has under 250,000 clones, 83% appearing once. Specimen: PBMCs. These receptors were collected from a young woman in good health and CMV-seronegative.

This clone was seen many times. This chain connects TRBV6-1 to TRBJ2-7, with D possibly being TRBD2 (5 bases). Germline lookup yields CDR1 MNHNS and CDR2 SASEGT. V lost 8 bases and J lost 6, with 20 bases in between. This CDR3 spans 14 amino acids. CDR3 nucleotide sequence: TGTGCCAGCCGCAACCCCCTGACGGGGTTCGAGCAGTACTTC. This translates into CASRNPLTGFEQYF.

CDR3 residues: CASSATGGANYGYTF. The CDR3 nucleotides are TGTGCCAGCAGCGCCACGGGGGGAGCTAACTATGGCTACACCTTC. The chain uses TRBV9 and TRBJ1-2; a weak D match, TRBD1 (5 bases). Germline V gives CDR1 SGDLS, CDR2 YYNGEE. Trimming removed 3 bases at V and 0 bases at J, with 12 bases between. The CDR3 has 15 residues.

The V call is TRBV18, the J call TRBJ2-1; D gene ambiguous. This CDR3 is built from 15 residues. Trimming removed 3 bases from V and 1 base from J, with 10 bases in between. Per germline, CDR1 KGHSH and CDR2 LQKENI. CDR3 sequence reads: CASSPSLTSYNEQFF. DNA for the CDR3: TGTGCCAGCTCACCCTCGCTGACGTCCTACAATGAGCAGTTCTTC.

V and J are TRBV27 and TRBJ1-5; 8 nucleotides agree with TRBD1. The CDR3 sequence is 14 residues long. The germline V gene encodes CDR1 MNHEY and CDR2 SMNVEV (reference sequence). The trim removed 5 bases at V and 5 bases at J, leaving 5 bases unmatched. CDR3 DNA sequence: TGTGCCAGCAGTCCATGGACAGGGTATCAGCCCCAGCATTTT. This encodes CASSPWTGYQPQHF.

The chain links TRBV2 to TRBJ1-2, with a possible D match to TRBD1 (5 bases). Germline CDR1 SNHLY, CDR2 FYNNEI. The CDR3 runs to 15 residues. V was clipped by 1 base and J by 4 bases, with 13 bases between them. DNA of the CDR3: TGTGCCAGCAGTGAAGGGTTGGGGGGTGGCTATGGCTACACCTTC. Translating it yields CASSEGLGGGYGYTF.

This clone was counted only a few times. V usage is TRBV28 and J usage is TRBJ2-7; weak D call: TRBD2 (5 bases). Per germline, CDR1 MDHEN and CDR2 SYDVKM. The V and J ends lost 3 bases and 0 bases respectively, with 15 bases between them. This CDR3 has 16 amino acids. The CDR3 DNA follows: TGTGCCAGCAGTTTTCTATTCGGGGTGAGCTCCTACGAGCAGTACTTC. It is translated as CASSFLFGVSSYEQYF.

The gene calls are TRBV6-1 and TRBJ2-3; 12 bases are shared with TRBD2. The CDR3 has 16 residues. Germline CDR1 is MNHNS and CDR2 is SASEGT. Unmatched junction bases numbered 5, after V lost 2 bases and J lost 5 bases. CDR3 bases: TGTGCCAGCAGTGAACTAGCGGGGGGGGCGAGAGATACGCAGTATTTT. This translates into CASSELAGGARDTQYF.

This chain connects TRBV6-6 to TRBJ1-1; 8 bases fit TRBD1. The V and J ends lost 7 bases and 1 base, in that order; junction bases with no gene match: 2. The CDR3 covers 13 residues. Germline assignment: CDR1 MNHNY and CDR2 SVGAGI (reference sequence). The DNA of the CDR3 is TGTGCCAGCATCGACAGGGGGAACACTGAAGCTTTCTTT. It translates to CASIDRGNTEAFF.

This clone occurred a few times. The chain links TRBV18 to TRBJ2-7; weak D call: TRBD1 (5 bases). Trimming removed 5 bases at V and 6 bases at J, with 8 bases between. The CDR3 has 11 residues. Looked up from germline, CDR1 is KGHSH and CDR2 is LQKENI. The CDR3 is CASSFDSEQYF. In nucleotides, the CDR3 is TGTGCCAGCTCATTCGACAGCGAGCAGTACTTC.

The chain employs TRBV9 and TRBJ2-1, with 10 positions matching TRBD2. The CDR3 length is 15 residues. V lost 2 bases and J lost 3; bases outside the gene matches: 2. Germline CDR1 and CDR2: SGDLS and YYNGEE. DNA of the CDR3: TGTGCCAGCAGCGTTAGCGGGGGGTACTACAATGAGCAGTTCTTC. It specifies CASSVSGGYYNEQFF. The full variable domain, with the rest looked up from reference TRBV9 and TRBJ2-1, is DSGVTQTPKHLITATGQRVTLRCSPRSGDLSVYWYQQSLDQGLQFLIQYYNGEERAKGNILERFSAQQFPDLHSELNLSSLELGDSALYFCASSVSGGYYNEQFFGPGTRLTVL.

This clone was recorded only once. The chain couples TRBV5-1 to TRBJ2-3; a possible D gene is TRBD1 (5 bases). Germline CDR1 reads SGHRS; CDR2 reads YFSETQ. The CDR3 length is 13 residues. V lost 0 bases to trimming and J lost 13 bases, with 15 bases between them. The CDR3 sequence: CASSLVGDPRKYF. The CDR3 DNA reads TGCGCCAGCAGCTTGGTAGGGGATCCAAGGAAGTATTTT.

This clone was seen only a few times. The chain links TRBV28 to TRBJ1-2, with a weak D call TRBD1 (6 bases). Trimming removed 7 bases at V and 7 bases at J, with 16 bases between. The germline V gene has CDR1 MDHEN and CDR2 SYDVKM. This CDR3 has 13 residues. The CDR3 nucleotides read TGTGCCAGCAAGAAACAGGGAGGCTCTGGCTACACCTTC. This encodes CASKKQGGSGYTF.

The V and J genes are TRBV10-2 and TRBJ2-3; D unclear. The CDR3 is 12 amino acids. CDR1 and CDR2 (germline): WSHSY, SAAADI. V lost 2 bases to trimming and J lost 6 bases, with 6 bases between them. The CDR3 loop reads CASSETGDTQYF. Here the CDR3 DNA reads TGCGCCAGCAGTGAGACGGGTGATACGCAGTATTTT.

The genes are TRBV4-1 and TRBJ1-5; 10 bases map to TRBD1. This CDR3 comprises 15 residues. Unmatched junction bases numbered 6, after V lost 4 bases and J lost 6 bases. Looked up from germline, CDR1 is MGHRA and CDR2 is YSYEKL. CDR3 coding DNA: TGCGCCAGCAGCCTGACAGGGGGCGCGGGTCAGCCCCAGCATTTT. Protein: CASSLTGGAGQPQHF.

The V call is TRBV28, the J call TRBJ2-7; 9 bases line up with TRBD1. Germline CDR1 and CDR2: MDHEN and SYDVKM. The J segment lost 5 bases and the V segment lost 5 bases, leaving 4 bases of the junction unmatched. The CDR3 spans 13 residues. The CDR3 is CASSGTGKDEQYF. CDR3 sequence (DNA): TGTGCCAGCAGTGGGACAGGGAAGGACGAGCAGTACTTC. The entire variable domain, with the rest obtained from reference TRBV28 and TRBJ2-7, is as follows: DVKVTQSSRYLVKRTGEKVFLECVQDMDHENMFWYRQDPGLGLRLIYFSYDVKMKEKGDIPEGYSVSREKKERFSLILESASTNQTSMYLCASSGTGKDEQYFGPGTRLTVT.

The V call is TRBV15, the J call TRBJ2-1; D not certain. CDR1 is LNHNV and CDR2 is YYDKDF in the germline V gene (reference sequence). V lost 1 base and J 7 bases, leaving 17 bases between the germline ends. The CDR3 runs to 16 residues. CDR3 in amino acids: CATSRVLGYRSNEQFF. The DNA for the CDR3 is TGTGCCACCAGCAGAGTTTTGGGATATAGATCTAATGAGCAGTTCTTC.

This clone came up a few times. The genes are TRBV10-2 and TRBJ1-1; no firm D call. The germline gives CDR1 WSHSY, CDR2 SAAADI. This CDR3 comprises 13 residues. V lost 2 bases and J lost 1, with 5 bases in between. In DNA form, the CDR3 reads TGCGCCAGCAGTGAGACAGAGAACACTGAAGCTTTCTTT. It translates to CASSETENTEAFF.

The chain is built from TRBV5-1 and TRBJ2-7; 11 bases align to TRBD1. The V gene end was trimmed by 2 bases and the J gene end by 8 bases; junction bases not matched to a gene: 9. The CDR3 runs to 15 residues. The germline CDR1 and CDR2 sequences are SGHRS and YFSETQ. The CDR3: CASSLQGQGVVKQYF. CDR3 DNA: TGCGCCAGCAGCTTACAGGGACAGGGGGTGGTGAAGCAGTACTTC.

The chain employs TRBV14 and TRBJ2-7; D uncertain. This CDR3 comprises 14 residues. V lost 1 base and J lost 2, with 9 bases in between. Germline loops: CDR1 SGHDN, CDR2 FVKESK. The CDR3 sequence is CASSQVLNTYEQYF. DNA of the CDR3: TGTGCCAGCAGCCAAGTACTAAATACCTACGAGCAGTACTTC.

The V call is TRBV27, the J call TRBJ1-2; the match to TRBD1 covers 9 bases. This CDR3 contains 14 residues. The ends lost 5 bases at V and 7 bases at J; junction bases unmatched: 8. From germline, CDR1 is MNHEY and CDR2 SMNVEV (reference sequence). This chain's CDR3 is CASSADRGSGGYTF. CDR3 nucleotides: TGTGCCAGCAGTGCGGACAGGGGTTCGGGTGGCTACACCTTC.

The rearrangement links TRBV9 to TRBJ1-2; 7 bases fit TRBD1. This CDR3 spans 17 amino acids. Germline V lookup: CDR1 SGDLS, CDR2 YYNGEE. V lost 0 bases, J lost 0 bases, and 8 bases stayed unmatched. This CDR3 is CASSVEAGGFPNYGYTF. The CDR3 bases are TGTGCCAGCAGCGTAGAGGCAGGGGGGTTTCCTAACTATGGCTACACCTTC. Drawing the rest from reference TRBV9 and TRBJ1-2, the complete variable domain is DSGVTQTPKHLITATGQRVTLRCSPRSGDLSVYWYQQSLDQGLQFLIQYYNGEERAKGNILERFSAQQFPDLHSELNLSSLELGDSALYFCASSVEAGGFPNYGYTFGSGTRLTVV.

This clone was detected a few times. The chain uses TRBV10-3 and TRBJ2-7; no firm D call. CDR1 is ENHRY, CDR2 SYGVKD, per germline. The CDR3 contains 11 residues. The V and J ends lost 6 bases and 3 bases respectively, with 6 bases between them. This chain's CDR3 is CAIRANYEQYF. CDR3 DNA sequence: TGTGCCATCAGGGCTAACTACGAGCAGTACTTC.

CDR3 nucleotides: TGTGCCATCAGGGACAGGGAAGCCCCAACTTTCTTT. Translating gives CAIRDREAPTFF. The V and J genes are TRBV10-3 and TRBJ1-1; 8 bases are shared with TRBD1. Germline V gene data show CDR1 as ENHRY and CDR2 as SYGVKD. J was trimmed by 12 bases and V by 6 bases; bases with no gene match: 9. The CDR3 contains 12 residues.

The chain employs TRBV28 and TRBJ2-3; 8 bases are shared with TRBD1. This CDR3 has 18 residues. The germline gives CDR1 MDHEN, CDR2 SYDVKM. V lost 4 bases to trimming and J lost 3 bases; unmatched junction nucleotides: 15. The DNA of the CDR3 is TGTGCCAGCAGTTATCCTCAGGGTCAGGGGGCCGGAACAGATACGCAGTATTTT. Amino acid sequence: CASSYPQGQGAGTDTQYF. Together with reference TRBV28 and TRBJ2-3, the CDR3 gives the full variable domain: DVKVTQSSRYLVKRTGEKVFLECVQDMDHENMFWYRQDPGLGLRLIYFSYDVKMKEKGDIPEGYSVSREKKERFSLILESASTNQTSMYLCASSYPQGQGAGTDTQYFGPGTRLTVL.

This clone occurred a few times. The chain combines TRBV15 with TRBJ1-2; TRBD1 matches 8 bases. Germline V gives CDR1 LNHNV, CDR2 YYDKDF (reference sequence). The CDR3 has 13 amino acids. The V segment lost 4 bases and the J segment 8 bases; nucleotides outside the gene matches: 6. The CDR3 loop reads CATSIPGGGGYTF. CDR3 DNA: TGTGCCACCAGCATACCAGGGGGCGGAGGCTACACCTTC.

The CDR3 DNA reads as TGTGCCAGCTCACCACCGGGGCTGGGGTATGGCTACACCTTC. Translation: CASSPPGLGYGYTF. The V call is TRBV18, the J call TRBJ1-2; TRBD1 is a possible D gene (5 bases). Germline V lookup: CDR1 KGHSH, CDR2 LQKENI. This CDR3 is built from 14 residues. The ends were cut back, 0 bases at V and 5 bases at J, with 10 bases in the middle.

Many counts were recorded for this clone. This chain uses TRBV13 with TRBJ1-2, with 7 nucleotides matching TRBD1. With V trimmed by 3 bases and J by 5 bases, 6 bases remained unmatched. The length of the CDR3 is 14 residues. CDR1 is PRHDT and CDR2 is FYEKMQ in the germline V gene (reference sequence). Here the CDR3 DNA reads TGTGCCAGCAGCTTGGGGGACAGAGAGTATGGCTACACCTTC. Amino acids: CASSLGDREYGYTF. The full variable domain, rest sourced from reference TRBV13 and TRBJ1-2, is AAGVIQSPRHLIKEKRETATLKCYPIPRHDTVYWYQQGPGQDPQFLISFYEKMQSDKGSIPDRFSAQQFSDYHSELNMSSLELGDSALYFCASSLGDREYGYTFGSGTRLTVV.